This entry lists 18 T cell receptor beta chains sequenced from one sample in a study of sequential checkpoint blockade in melanoma (dated by TCRdb to about 2019). This specimen's treatment or condition label, interpreted: randomized to nivolumab then ipilimumab (arm A) or the reverse (arm B). The library was made by the immunoSEQ multiplex PCR assay. TCRdb retrieved this table from immuneACCESS and kept in-frame rearrangements only. Not all clones are present; in checked studies, unresolved V genes account for under half, and no reason is known for the remainder. Present in this sample are over a thousand clones, about 25% of which were seen just once. 10% to 11% of the sample goes to the ten largest clones. Material: tumor tissue (inferred from file names), obtained from a patient given nivolumab and ipilimumab in sequence. These receptors were collected from a human donor with melanoma.

This clone came up a few times. This chain uses TRBV10-3 with TRBJ2-5, with 13 bases matching TRBD2. The CDR3 extends over 14 amino acids. Germline lookup yields CDR1 ENHRY and CDR2 SYGVKD. V lost 10 bases, J lost 5 bases, and 7 bases stayed unmatched. CDR3 DNA sequence: TGTGCCAGTCGGACTAGCGGGAGTTCGGAGACCCAGTACTTC. Translating gives CASRTSGSSETQYF.

About this clone: The junction departs from the called germline gene at one end, perhaps through a read error. The chain employs TRBV6-8 and TRBJ1-1; D unresolved. This CDR3 spans 12 amino acids. Looked up from germline, CDR1 is MNHGY and CDR2 is SAAAGT. As DNA, the CDR3 is TGTGCCATCAGTGCCGGGCGCGGTGAAGCTTTCTTT. This gives the protein CAISAGRGEAFF.

This clone was recorded a few times. This chain connects TRBV6-8 to TRBJ2-1; D unclear. CDR1 and CDR2 (germline): MNHGY, SAAAGT. The CDR3 extends over 17 amino acids. Trimming stripped 2 bases from V and 0 bases from J, with 14 bases between. CDR3 protein: CASSYLQRSSSYNEQFF. In nucleotides, the CDR3 is TGTGCCAGCAGTTACCTCCAGCGATCAAGCTCCTACAATGAGCAGTTCTTC.

The CDR3 DNA reads as TGTGCCAGCAGAACCCCCTACCGGGACGGGAGGTCTGAAGCTTTCTTT. Translation gives CASRTPYRDGRSEAFF. V gene TRBV6-8 combines with J gene TRBJ1-1; D possibly corresponds to TRBD1 (5 bases). CDR3 length equals 16 residues. V was clipped by 6 bases and J by 6 bases, with 23 bases between them. CDR1 and CDR2 from the germline V gene are MNHGY and SAAAGT.

This clone was seen only a few times. The chain couples TRBV11-3 to TRBJ2-2, with TRBD2 matching 8 bases. After removal of 4 bases from V and 7 bases from J, the junction contained 8 bases not matched to a gene. Germline-derived CDR1 and CDR2 are SGHNT and YENEEA. The CDR3 totals 15 residues. CDR3 amino acids: CASSSQRERGGELFF. The CDR3 DNA sequence: TGTGCCAGCAGCTCCCAGCGGGAGAGAGGCGGGGAGCTGTTTTTT.

This clone is medium-sized within its sample. The chain employs TRBV23-1 and TRBJ2-1; a possible D gene is TRBD2 (5 bases). TRBV23-1 is an ORF, with its function uncertain. V dropped 6 bases and J dropped 9 bases, with 15 bases sitting between them. The CDR3 consists of 13 residues. CDR3 bases: TGCGCCAGCAGCCAAGAGGGAGTTAGTGAGCAGTTCTTC. Protein: CASSQEGVSEQFF.

In this sample, this clone turned up a few times. J is TRBJ2-3 and V is TRBV9; the D is unclear. V was clipped by 3 bases and J by 1 base, with 9 bases between them. Germline loops: CDR1 SGDLS, CDR2 YYNGEE. The CDR3 sequence is 14 residues long. CDR3 loop: CASSASGRTDTQYF. As DNA, the CDR3 is TGTGCCAGCAGCGCCTCGGGTCGCACAGATACGCAGTATTTT.

This chain connects TRBV30 to TRBJ1-2, with D maybe TRBD1 (5 bases). The CDR3 length is 13 residues. Germline V gene sequence: CDR1 GTSNPN, CDR2 SVGIG (reference sequence). V shed 0 bases and J shed 4 bases, with 9 bases lying between them. The CDR3 DNA sequence: TGTGCCTGGAGTGTACAGGCAGCCTATGGCTACACCTTC. Residues: CAWSVQAAYGYTF.

CDR3 sequence (DNA): TGCAGCGTATCCCCGGGACAGGGAAGAAACACCATATATTTT. It is translated as CSVSPGQGRNTIYF. The chain combines TRBV29-1 with TRBJ1-3, with TRBD1 identical over 9 bases. The germline gives CDR1 SQVTM, CDR2 ANQGSEA. This CDR3 comprises 14 residues. J gave up 5 bases and V 6 bases, and 8 bases lay outside the gene matches.

This clone is termed medium-sized. The chain carries TRBV6-8 and TRBJ2-5; 14 bases are a match to TRBD2. CDR3 length equals 15 residues. Germline V lookup: CDR1 MNHGY, CDR2 SAAAGT. The J segment lost 3 bases and the V segment lost 6 bases, leaving 3 bases of the junction unmatched. The CDR3 DNA follows: TGTGCCAGCAGCTCGGGACTAGCGGGAGAAGAGACCCAGTACTTC. Translated: CASSSGLAGEETQYF.

This clone came up a few times. The chain recombines TRBV5-1 with TRBJ1-1, with 9 bases aligning to TRBD1. The CDR3 is 17 amino acids. CDR1 and CDR2 from the germline V gene are SGHRS and YFSETQ. After removal of 0 bases from V and 0 bases from J, the junction contained 6 bases not matched to a gene. The CDR3 region has the DNA TGCGCCAGCAGCTTGGCACAGGGGGCGGTTATGAACACTGAAGCTTTCTTT. Its translation is CASSLAQGAVMNTEAFF.

This clone was seen only a few times. V usage is TRBV19 and J usage is TRBJ2-2; 7 nucleotides match TRBD1. CDR1 and CDR2 from the germline V gene are LNHDA and SQIVND (reference sequence). V was clipped by 8 bases and J by 3 bases; unmatched bases: 9. CDR3 length: 15 residues. The CDR3 reads CASGGQLTDTGELFF. CDR3 in DNA: TGTGCCAGTGGGGGACAGTTAACAGACACCGGGGAGCTGTTTTTT.

This clone turned up a few times. The chain carries TRBV11-3 and TRBJ2-1, with 8 bases matching TRBD2. This CDR3 contains 16 residues. The V gene end was trimmed by 2 bases and the J gene end by 2 bases; junction bases not matched to a gene: 5. CDR1 and CDR2 (germline): SGHNT, YENEEA. CDR3 sequence: CASSLRLRGAYNEQFF. For the CDR3, the DNA is TGTGCCAGCAGCTTACGGTTGCGGGGGGCCTACAATGAGCAGTTCTTC.

This clone was picked up a small number of times. The rearrangement links TRBV11-3 to TRBJ1-2; 8 positions agree with TRBD1. Germline values: CDR1 SGHNT, CDR2 YENEEA. The CDR3 has 17 amino acids. V lost 1 base to trimming and J lost 4 bases; unmatched junction nucleotides: 11. The CDR3: CASSLVGAGGAVYGYTF. The CDR3, as DNA: TGTGCCAGCAGCTTAGTTGGAGCAGGGGGCGCGGTCTATGGCTACACCTTC.

This chain links TRBV29-1 with TRBJ2-2, with D maybe TRBD2 (5 bases). Germline CDR1 reads SQVTM; CDR2 reads ANQGSEA. V lost 7 bases, J lost 6 bases, and 18 bases lay in between. The CDR3 totals 14 residues. CDR3 sequence reads: CSARSGSGSGELFF. As DNA, the CDR3 is TGCAGCGCCAGGAGCGGTTCGGGGTCCGGGGAGCTGTTTTTT.

The V call is TRBV6-8, the J call TRBJ2-7; TRBD2 aligns across 11 bases. Germline V CDR1 and CDR2: MNHGY, SAAAGT. V shed 0 bases, J shed 0 bases, and the junction held 10 bases outside the gene matches. This CDR3 has 19 amino acids. CDR3 sequence reads: CASSYSIASGRYSSYEQYF. The CDR3 region has the DNA TGTGCCAGCAGTTACTCGATAGCTAGCGGGAGGTACAGCTCCTACGAGCAGTACTTC.

Only a few counts were recorded for this clone. The chain is built from TRBV19 and TRBJ2-5; 8 bases match TRBD2. The CDR3 consists of 15 residues. The germline gives CDR1 LNHDA, CDR2 SQIVND (reference sequence). Losses at the gene ends were 10 bases for V and 2 bases for J; bases not matched to a gene: 12. The CDR3 region is CATNSVASGQETQYF. The CDR3 DNA reads as TGTGCCACCAATTCAGTAGCTAGCGGGCAAGAGACCCAGTACTTC.

The rearrangement uses TRBV12-5 and TRBJ2-3, with D maybe TRBD2 (5 bases). This CDR3 region has 15 residues. V lost 1 base, J lost 7 bases, and 15 bases lay in between. Germline CDR1 and CDR2: LGHNT and FRNRAP. CDR3: CASGLARTGPHTQYF. In nucleotides, the CDR3 is TGTGCTAGTGGTTTGGCGCGGACTGGCCCTCATACGCAGTATTTT.